This T cell receptor (beta chain) is drawn from a study of T cell repertoires in cytomegalovirus infection. The CDR3 spans 16 residues. The V gene's germline CDR1 is SGHNT and CDR2 YENEEA. About this clonotype itself: Given a much more abundant clone one base away, this may be a read error.

From the reads, TCRdb called clonotypes with MiXCR, one entry per CDR3 protein. The table shows roughly 500,000 distinct CDR3 sequences, with around 11% occurring only once. Sequenced: PBMCs. The chain uses TRBV11-3 and TRBJ2-2, with 14 bases that match TRBD2. The sequence was collected from a human donor in good health (CMV status not recorded). Some clones in this sample may be carry-over from other donors' samples. CDR3 protein: CVSSFGTSGSPGELFF. CDR3 DNA sequence: TGTGTCAGCAGCTTCGGGACTAGCGGGAGCCCCGGGGAGCTGTTTTTT.